This T cell receptor (beta chain) was sequenced for a study of long-term antiretroviral therapy in people with HIV. J gave up 4 bases and V 3 bases, and 4 bases lay outside the gene matches. The CDR3 is made up of 15 amino acids. CDR1 MRHNA and CDR2 SNTAGT come from the germline V gene. Survey-level resolution applied to immunoSEQ assay v3.0. Profiling relied on immunoSEQ multiplex PCR, and the TCRdb table lists in-frame clones only, not all of them. The table records 10,000 to 13,000 clones, around 80% of them present only once. PBMC samples from each donor numbered at least one pre-ART and at least two post-ART.

The TCR comes from a man between 35 and 55 years old with HIV. Material: unsorted PBMCs, obtained 1.2 years after starting antiretroviral therapy. The chain is built from TRBV6-4 and TRBJ1-5; TRBD1 aligns across 9 bases. The CDR3 is CASSDTDRGNQPQHF. The CDR3 nucleotides read TGTGCCAGCAGTGATACGGACAGGGGTAATCAGCCCCAGCATTTT.